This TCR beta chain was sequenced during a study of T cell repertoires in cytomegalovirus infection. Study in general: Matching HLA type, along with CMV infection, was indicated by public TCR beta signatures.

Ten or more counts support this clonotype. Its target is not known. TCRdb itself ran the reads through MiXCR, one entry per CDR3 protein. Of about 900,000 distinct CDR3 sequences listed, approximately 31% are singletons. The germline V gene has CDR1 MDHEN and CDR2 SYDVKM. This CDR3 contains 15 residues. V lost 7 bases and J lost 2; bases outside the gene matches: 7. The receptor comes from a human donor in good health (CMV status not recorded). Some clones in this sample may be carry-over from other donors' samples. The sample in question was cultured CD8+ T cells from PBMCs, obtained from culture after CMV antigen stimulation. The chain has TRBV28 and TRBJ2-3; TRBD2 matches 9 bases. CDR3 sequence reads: CASTPSSGVTDTQYF. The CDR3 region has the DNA TGTGCCAGCACCCCTTCTAGCGGGGTCACAGATACGCAGTATTTT. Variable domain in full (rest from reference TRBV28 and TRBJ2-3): DVKVTQSSRYLVKRTGEKVFLECVQDMDHENMFWYRQDPGLGLRLIYFSYDVKMKEKGDIPEGYSVSREKKERFSLILESASTNQTSMYLCASTPSSGVTDTQYFGPGTRLTVL.